This entry is about one TCR beta chain. Its cognate antigen is unknown. The source of the sample is a study of cytomegalovirus exposure and HLA in healthy donors. The PCR used 60 Vbeta and 13 Jbeta primers. Sequenced by immunoSEQ multiplex PCR; TCRdb stores in-frame clones only, minus some. The table lists roughly 180,000 clones, roughly 84% of them singletons. The V gene end was trimmed by 5 bases and the J gene end by 6 bases; junction bases not matched to a gene: 13. Germline CDR1 and CDR2: LNHNV and YYDKDF (reference sequence). CDR3 length: 16 amino acids. Study results and caveats: CMV serostatus alone was available as immune exposure information. In a later analysis, productive TCRs from donors in an Asian-associated ancestry cluster reportedly carried fewer N-insertions than the cohort mean. Rarity marked most TCR sequences, yet some public TCRs occurred in many donors.

V is TRBV15 and J is TRBJ1-5, with 7 bases aligning to TRBD1. The source material was PBMCs. This TCR derives from a man aged 25-45 years in good health and CMV-seronegative. The CDR3: CATSEGATGSSQPQHF. As DNA, the CDR3 is TGTGCCACCAGCGAGGGGGCGACAGGGTCAAGTCAGCCCCAGCATTTT. The complete variable domain, with remaining parts taken from reference TRBV15 and TRBJ1-5, reads DAMVIQNPRYQVTQFGKPVTLSCSQTLNHNVMYWYQQKSSQAPKLLFHYYDKDFNNEADTPDNFQSRRPNTSFCFLDIRSPGLGDTAMYLCATSEGATGSSQPQHFGDGTRLSIL.